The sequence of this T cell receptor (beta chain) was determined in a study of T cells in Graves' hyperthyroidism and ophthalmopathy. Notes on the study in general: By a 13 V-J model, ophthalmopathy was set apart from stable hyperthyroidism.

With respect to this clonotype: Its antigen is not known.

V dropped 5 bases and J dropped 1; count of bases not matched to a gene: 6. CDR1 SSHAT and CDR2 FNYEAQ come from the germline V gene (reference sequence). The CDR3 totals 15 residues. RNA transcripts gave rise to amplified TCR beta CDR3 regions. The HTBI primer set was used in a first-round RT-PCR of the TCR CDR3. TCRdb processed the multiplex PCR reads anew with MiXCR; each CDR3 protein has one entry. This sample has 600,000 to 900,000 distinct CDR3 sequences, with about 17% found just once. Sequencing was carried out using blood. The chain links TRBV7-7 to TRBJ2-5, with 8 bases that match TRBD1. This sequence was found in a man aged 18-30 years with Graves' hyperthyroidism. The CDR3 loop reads CASSKQGASQETQYF. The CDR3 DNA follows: TGTGCCAGCAGCAAGCAGGGGGCGTCCCAAGAGACCCAGTACTTC.